Following are 19 T cell receptor beta chains from one sample sequenced in a study of shared clonotypes between healthy human individuals. Profiled with immunoSEQ multiplex PCR; TCRdb holds only in-frame clones, not every one. The profile covers about 1.5 million clones, with approximately 96% appearing a single time and 0.95% to 1.5% taken by the ten largest. The sample taken for sequencing was naive CD4+ T cells sorted from blood. As to subset: CD45RA+ positively selected. Receptors were obtained from a young man in good health.

V gene TRBV27 combines with J gene TRBJ1-5, with a weak D call TRBD1 (6 bases). Trimming removed 10 bases at V and 6 bases at J, with 16 bases between. CDR1 MNHEY and CDR2 SMNVEV come from the germline V gene (reference sequence). The length of the CDR3 is 13 residues. The CDR3: CATSTRGSQPQHF. The CDR3, as DNA: TGTGCCACGTCGACCAGGGGTAGTCAGCCCCAGCATTTT.

Written as DNA, the CDR3 is TGTGCCACACGGACTAGCGGCTCCTACGAGCAGTACTTC. Its translation: CATRTSGSYEQYF. V is TRBV27 and J is TRBJ2-7; 10 nucleotides line up with TRBD2. V shed 10 bases, J shed 0 bases, and the junction held 3 bases outside the gene matches. Germline CDR1 reads MNHEY; CDR2 reads SMNVEV (reference sequence). The CDR3 totals 13 residues.

The V and J genes are TRBV27 and TRBJ1-5, with D perhaps matching TRBD1 (6 bases). Germline V CDR1 and CDR2: MNHEY, SMNVEV (reference sequence). This CDR3 comprises 17 residues. Trimming took 5 bases from V and 7 from J, leaving 24 bases between them. CDR3 region: CASSPQGFEVALQPQHF. CDR3 in DNA: TGTGCCAGCAGTCCACAGGGTTTCGAGGTAGCGCTCCAGCCCCAGCATTTT.

The CDR3 DNA follows: TGCGCCAGCAGTTTGAACAGGGGAACGTACGAGCAGTACTTC. It is translated as CASSLNRGTYEQYF. The chain combines TRBV5-1 with TRBJ2-7; 7 bases are shared with TRBD1. This CDR3 is built from 14 residues. After removal of 5 bases from V and 4 bases from J, the junction contained 9 bases not matched to a gene. In germline, CDR1 is SGHRS, CDR2 YFSETQ.

V gene TRBV19 combines with J gene TRBJ1-4; the match to TRBD1 covers 7 bases. Germline V gene sequence: CDR1 LNHDA, CDR2 SQIVND (reference sequence). The junction had 6 bases not matched to a gene; V was cut back by 5 bases and J by 0 bases. The CDR3 covers 16 residues. In DNA form, the CDR3 reads TGTGCCAGTAGTCCAGGACAGGAAACAACTAATGAAAAACTGTTTTTT. Translation: CASSPGQETTNEKLFF.

The chain's CDR3 is CASSPELNQPQHF. In nucleotides, the CDR3 is TGTGCCAGCTCACCTGAGCTCAATCAGCCCCAGCATTTT. The genes are TRBV18 and TRBJ1-5, with D unclear. CDR3 size: 13 residues. Trimming pared 3 bases from V and 3 bases from J, leaving 6 bases between. Looked up from germline, CDR1 is KGHSH and CDR2 is LQKENI.

This clone was counted a single time. The identical CDR3 is also encoded by other nucleotide sequences in the sample. The rearrangement links TRBV5-1 to TRBJ1-3, with 8 bases identical to TRBD1. Unmatched junction bases numbered 3, after V lost 0 bases and J lost 4 bases. Germline lookup yields CDR1 SGHRS and CDR2 YFSETQ. The CDR3 length is 15 residues. CDR3 nucleotides: TGCGCCAGCAGCTTGGGGACAGGGTCAGGAAACACCATATATTTT. Translation: CASSLGTGSGNTIYF.

The chain carries TRBV28 and TRBJ2-7, with D perhaps TRBD2 (6 bases). The V end was cut by 7 bases, the J end by 0 bases, with 13 bases between. This CDR3 has 14 residues. Germline V gene lookup returns CDR1 MDHEN and CDR2 SYDVKM. DNA of the CDR3: TGTGCCAGCAATCCAGGCGGGACCTCCTACGAGCAGTACTTC. It yields the protein CASNPGGTSYEQYF.

This CDR3 reads CASSPPTGQDKWYF. CDR3 coding DNA: TGCGCCAGCAGCCCACCGACGGGACAGGACAAGTGGTACTTC. The chain is built from TRBV5-1 and TRBJ2-7; 8 nucleotides line up with TRBD1. There are 14 residues in the CDR3. The V and J ends lost 4 bases and 12 bases, in that order; junction bases with no gene match: 15. Germline V gene lookup returns CDR1 SGHRS and CDR2 YFSETQ. Drawing the rest from reference TRBV5-1 and TRBJ2-7, the complete variable domain is KAGVTQTPRYLIKTRGQQVTLSCSPISGHRSVSWYQQTPGQGLQFLFEYFSETQRNKGNFPGRFSGRQFSNSRSEMNVSTLELGDSALYLCASSPPTGQDKWYFGPGTRLTVT.

This clone was detected only once. The V call is TRBV11-2, the J call TRBJ2-7; possible D gene TRBD2, 5 bases. V was trimmed by 5 bases and J by 2 bases, leaving 28 bases between them. CDR3 length: 19 amino acids. The germline V gene has CDR1 SGHAT and CDR2 FQNNGV. The DNA for the CDR3 is TGTGCCAGCAGCCCCGGAGGCGGTGTGTTGGGATACCCACCCTACGAGCAGTACTTC. Its protein is CASSPGGGVLGYPPYEQYF.

This chain joins TRBV21-1 and TRBJ2-3; the table's D call, TRBD1, has no DNA check behind it. TRBV21-1 is assigned pseudogene status. This CDR3 contains 17 residues. The CDR3 loop is CASSKTDGRGRSDTQYF. The CDR3 coding sequence is TGTGCCAGCAGCAAAACTGACGGCAGGGGGAGATCAGATACGCAGTATTTT.

The chain has TRBV2 and TRBJ1-1; no definite D call. Trimming took off 6 bases at V and 12 bases at J, with 14 bases between the two ends. The length of the CDR3 is 11 residues. Germline CDR1 reads SNHLY; CDR2 reads FYNNEI. As DNA, the CDR3 is TGTGCCAGCAGGGAACAAAGTCGGTCTTTCTTT. It translates to CASREQSRSFF.

This clone was seen only a few times. The chain combines TRBV6-4 with TRBJ2-3, with 11 bases matching TRBD2. CDR3 length: 16 residues. The V gene end was trimmed by 2 bases and the J gene end by 2 bases; junction bases not matched to a gene: 3. Germline loops: CDR1 MRHNA, CDR2 SNTAGT. The chain's CDR3 is CASSDKTSGDTDTQYF. CDR3 DNA: TGTGCCAGCAGTGACAAGACTAGCGGGGACACAGATACGCAGTATTTT.

The J gene is TRBJ2-7, the V gene TRBV2, with 9 positions matching TRBD1. The junction had 11 bases not matched to a gene; V was cut back by 5 bases and J by 3 bases. In germline, CDR1 is SNHLY, CDR2 FYNNEI. The CDR3 has 16 residues. The CDR3 sequence is CASSSQGAASLYEQYF. The CDR3 coding sequence is TGTGCCAGCAGTTCACAGGGGGCTGCTTCCCTCTACGAGCAGTACTTC.

This clone has only one observation. The chain recombines TRBV6-6 with TRBJ2-5; D possibly corresponds to TRBD2 (5 bases). The CDR3 sequence is 12 residues long. V was cut by 8 bases and J by 1 base, with 8 bases left in between. Germline values: CDR1 MNHNY, CDR2 SVGAGI (reference sequence). CDR3 amino acids: CASSGSQETQYF. CDR3 DNA: TGTGCCAGCTCGGGATCCCAAGAGACCCAGTACTTC.

The V gene is TRBV28, the J gene TRBJ1-5; 8 bases line up with TRBD1. From germline, CDR1 is MDHEN and CDR2 SYDVKM. The V and J ends lost 4 bases and 2 bases, in that order; junction bases with no gene match: 4. This CDR3 comprises 15 residues. CDR3 sequence: CASSSGGTGNQPQHF. As DNA, the CDR3 is TGTGCCAGCAGTTCAGGGGGCACGGGCAATCAGCCCCAGCATTTT.

J is TRBJ2-7 and V is TRBV28; TRBD2 might be the D (5 bases). Trimming pared 6 bases from V and 4 bases from J, leaving 10 bases between. CDR1 and CDR2 (germline): MDHEN, SYDVKM. The CDR3 is 12 amino acids. CDR3 amino acids: CASSSDYYEQYF. As DNA, the CDR3 is TGTGCCAGCAGCTCCGACTATTACGAGCAGTACTTC.

The chain joins TRBV4-3 to TRBJ2-1, with 7 positions matching TRBD2. The junction had 6 bases not matched to a gene; V was cut back by 1 base and J by 0 bases. The CDR3 spans 17 residues. Germline V lookup: CDR1 LGHNA, CDR2 YSLEER. The CDR3 here is CASSQASSGSSYNEQFF. In nucleotides, the CDR3 is TGCGCCAGCAGCCAAGCGTCTAGCGGTAGCTCCTACAATGAGCAGTTCTTC.

J is TRBJ1-1 and V is TRBV18; D uncertain. This CDR3 contains 13 residues. Trimming pared 4 bases from V and 3 bases from J, leaving 9 bases between. Germline V CDR1 and CDR2: KGHSH, LQKENI. The CDR3 sequence: CASSQSVDTEAFF. DNA for the CDR3: TGTGCCAGCTCACAATCGGTAGACACTGAAGCTTTCTTT.